The rows below give T cell receptor beta chains drawn from one sample of a study of T cell responses to AZD1222 COVID-19 vaccine. The table came from immunoSEQ multiplex PCR; TCRdb's copy has only in-frame clones and leaves some out. Seen here are 95,000 to 150,000 clones, around 92% observed once, and the top ten hold roughly 1.6%. The material sequenced was peripheral blood, taken on day 0 of AZD1222 vaccination. These receptors came from an adult in good health. CDR3s include the opening cysteine and the closing phenylalanine or tryptophan. The D gene is left open where the match is weak. Rows may omit the clone size; those that give it use once, few, many or a size class.

V: TRBV19; size: NA; J: TRBJ1-4; D: TRBD1; DNA: TGTGCCACCAGAGACAGGGTGAGGGCAACTAATGAAAAACTGTTTTTT; CDR3: CATRDRVRATNEKLFF
V: TRBV7-9; size: once; J: TRBJ2-2; D: NA; DNA: TGTGCCAGCAGCTTATCGAGGACCGGGGAGCTGTTTTTT; CDR3: CASSLSRTGELFF
V: TRBV5-1; size: NA; J: TRBJ2-3; D: NA; DNA: TGCGCCAGCAGCTTTATTGGGGGCTGGACAGATACGCAGTATTTT; CDR3: CASSFIGGWTDTQYF
V: TRBV2; size: NA; J: TRBJ2-5; D: TRBD2; DNA: TGTGCCAGCAGCCTAAGGGGGTTCCTAGCGGGAGGGCAAGAGACCCAGTACTTC; CDR3: CASSLRGFLAGGQETQYF
V: TRBV6-5; size: NA; J: TRBJ2-5; D: NA; DNA: TGTGCCAGCAGTTTCCGGGACACCCAGTACTTC; CDR3: CASSFRDTQYF
V: TRBV6-4; size: NA; J: TRBJ2-3; D: TRBD1; DNA: TGTGCCAGCAGTGGGACAGGGGGCGCAGATACGCAGTATTTT; CDR3: CASSGTGGADTQYF
V: TRBV5-1; size: NA; J: TRBJ1-3; D: NA; DNA: TGCGCCAGCAGCTTCGGTACAGGGCTTTCTGGAAACACCATATATTTT; CDR3: CASSFGTGLSGNTIYF
V: TRBV7-9; size: few; J: TRBJ1-5; D: NA; DNA: TGTGCCAGCAGCTTTGGTGATCAGCCCCAGCATTTT; CDR3: CASSFGDQPQHF
V: TRBV21-1; size: NA; J: TRBJ2-7; D: NA; DNA: TGTGCCAGCAGCTCTGCGACACCTAGGGACGGCCCTTCCTACGAGCAGTACTTC; CDR3: CASSSATPRDGPSYEQYF
V: TRBV7-9; size: NA; J: TRBJ2-5; D: NA; DNA: TGTGCCAGCAGCCATCGACAGGACAACCAAGAGACCCAGTACTTC; CDR3: CASSHRQDNQETQYF
V: TRBV24-1; size: NA; J: TRBJ2-1; D: NA; DNA: TGTGCCACCAGTTACGGACGGCACAATGAGCAGTTCTTC; CDR3: CATSYGRHNEQFF
V: TRBV18; size: NA; J: TRBJ1-2; D: NA; DNA: TGTGCCAGCTCACCATTAGGGGAAGGCTACACCTTC; CDR3: CASSPLGEGYTF
V: TRBV5-4; size: few; J: TRBJ2-5; D: TRBD1; DNA: TGTGCCAGCAGCTTGGATTTTGGACAGGGGAGAGAGACCCAGTACTTC; CDR3: CASSLDFGQGRETQYF
V: TRBV11-2; size: NA; J: TRBJ2-1; D: NA; DNA: TGTGCCAGCAACTTAGAAGGGGGTAGACGAGAGCAGTTCTTC; CDR3: CASNLEGGRREQFF
V: TRBV6-5; size: NA; J: TRBJ2-1; D: TRBD2; DNA: TGTGCCAGCAAAGGACTAGTAGCTGGTAATGAGCAGTTCTTC; CDR3: CASKGLVAGNEQFF
V: TRBV5-6; size: NA; J: TRBJ2-1; D: NA; DNA: TGTGCCAGCAGCTTGGCTGCCTGGTACGACAATGAGCAGTTCTTC; CDR3: CASSLAAWYDNEQFF
V: TRBV14; size: NA; J: TRBJ1-1; D: NA; DNA: TGTGCCAGCAGCCAAGCGACAGCTGAAGCTTTCTTT; CDR3: CASSQATAEAFF
V: TRBV29-1; size: NA; J: TRBJ1-3; D: NA; DNA: TGCAGCGTTTCTGGTGGGGAGATGTCTGGAAACACCATATATTTT; CDR3: CSVSGGEMSGNTIYF
V: TRBV5-5; size: NA; J: TRBJ2-2; D: NA; DNA: TGTGCCAGCAGCTTGGGGGTGGCCGGGGAGCTGTTTTTT; CDR3: CASSLGVAGELFF
V: TRBV6-5; size: NA; J: TRBJ1-2; D: NA; DNA: TGTGCCAGCAGGCGGCAGGGTCAAGAGAGGGGGGGCTACACCTTC; CDR3: CASRRQGQERGGYTF
V: TRBV9; size: NA; J: TRBJ2-7; D: NA; DNA: TGTGCCGGCAGCTTCGGGACGGCTTACGACGAGCAGTACTTC; CDR3: CAGSFGTAYDEQYF
V: TRBV7-9; size: few; J: TRBJ1-1; D: NA; DNA: TGTGCCAGCAGCTCCCCGGCAGGTGGAAACACTGAAGCTTTCTTT; CDR3: CASSSPAGGNTEAFF
V: TRBV28; size: few; J: TRBJ1-4; D: TRBD1; DNA: TGTGCCAGCAGTTTACGAGACAGGGGCGCAACTAATGAAAAACTGTTTTTT; CDR3: CASSLRDRGATNEKLFF